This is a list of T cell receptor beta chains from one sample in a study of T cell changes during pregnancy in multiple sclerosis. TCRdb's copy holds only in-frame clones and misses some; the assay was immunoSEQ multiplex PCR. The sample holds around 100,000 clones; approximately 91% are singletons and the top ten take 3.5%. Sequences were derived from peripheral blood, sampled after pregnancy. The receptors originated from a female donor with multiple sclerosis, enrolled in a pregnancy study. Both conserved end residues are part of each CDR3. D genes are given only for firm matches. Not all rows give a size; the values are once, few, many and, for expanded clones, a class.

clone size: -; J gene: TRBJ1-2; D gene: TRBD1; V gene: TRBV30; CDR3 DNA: TGTGCCTGGACAGGGGGCGACTATGGCTACACCTTC; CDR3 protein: CAWTGGDYGYTF
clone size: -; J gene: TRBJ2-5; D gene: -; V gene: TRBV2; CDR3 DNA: TGTGCCAGCATTCTTGTAGGGGGTTGGGAGACCCAGTACTTC; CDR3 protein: CASILVGGWETQYF
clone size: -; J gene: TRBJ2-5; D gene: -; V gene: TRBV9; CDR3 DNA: TGTGCCAGCAGCGCAGGGGACCAAGAGACCCAGTACTTC; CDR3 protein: CASSAGDQETQYF
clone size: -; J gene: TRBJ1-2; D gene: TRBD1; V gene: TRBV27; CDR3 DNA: TGTGCCAGCAGACGTCGACAGGGGGCGGACTATGGCTACACCTTC; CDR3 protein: CASRRRQGADYGYTF
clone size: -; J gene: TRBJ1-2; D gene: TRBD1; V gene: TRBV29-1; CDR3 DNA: TGCAGCGTTAGGCCCCGGGACAGGGATGGCTACACCTTC; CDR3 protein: CSVRPRDRDGYTF
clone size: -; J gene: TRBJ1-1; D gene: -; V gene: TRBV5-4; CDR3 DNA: TGTGCCAGCAGCTTGGAACCAGGGGACACTGAAGCTTTCTTT; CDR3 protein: CASSLEPGDTEAFF
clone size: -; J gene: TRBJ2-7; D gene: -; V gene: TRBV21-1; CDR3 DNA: TGTGCCAGCAGCAAATGGGGGTGGGGCAAGGGGGTGCCATCCTACGAGCAGTACTTC; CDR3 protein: CASSKWGWGKGVPSYEQYF
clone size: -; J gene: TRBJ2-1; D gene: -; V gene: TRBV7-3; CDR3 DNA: TGTGCCAGCAGCTACGGGGGTAGCTCCTACAATGAGCAGTTCTTC; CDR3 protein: CASSYGGSSYNEQFF
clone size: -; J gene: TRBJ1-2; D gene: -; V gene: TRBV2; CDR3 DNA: TGTGCCAGCAATCTAAACGGAGTCCAGTCAGCGGTCTCCTTC; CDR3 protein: CASNLNGVQSAVSF
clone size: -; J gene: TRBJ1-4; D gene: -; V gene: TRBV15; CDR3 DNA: TGTGCCACCAGCGGCGGTGGTTTTAATGAAAAACTGTTTTTT; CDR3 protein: CATSGGGFNEKLFF
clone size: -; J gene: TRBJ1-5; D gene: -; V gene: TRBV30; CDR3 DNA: TGTGCCTGGGGGGCACACGGTGGCAATCAGCCCCAGCATTTT; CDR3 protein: CAWGAHGGNQPQHF
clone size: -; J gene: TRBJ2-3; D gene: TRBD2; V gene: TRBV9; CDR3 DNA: TGTGCCAGCAGCGTTTCTAGCGGGGGCGTTGTAGATACGCAGTATTTT; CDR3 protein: CASSVSSGGVVDTQYF
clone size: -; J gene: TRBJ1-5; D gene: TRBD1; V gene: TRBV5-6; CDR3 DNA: TGTGCCAGCAGCTTGGGACAGGGTTATCAGCCCCAGCATTTT; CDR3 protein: CASSLGQGYQPQHF
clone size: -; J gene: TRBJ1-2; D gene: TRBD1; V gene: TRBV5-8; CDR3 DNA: TGTGCCAGCAGCCCGGGACAGGGGTATGGCTACACCTTC; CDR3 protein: CASSPGQGYGYTF
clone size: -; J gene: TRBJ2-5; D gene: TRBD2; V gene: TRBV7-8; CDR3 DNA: TGTGCCAGCAGCTTTAAAACTAGCGGGGGGGAAGAGACCCAGTACTTC; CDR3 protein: CASSFKTSGGEETQYF
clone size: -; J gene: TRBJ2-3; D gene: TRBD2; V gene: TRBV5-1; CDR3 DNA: TGCGCCAGCAGCGTCCCGGGACTAGCGGGGGGTAGCACAGATACGCAGTATTTT; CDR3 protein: CASSVPGLAGGSTDTQYF
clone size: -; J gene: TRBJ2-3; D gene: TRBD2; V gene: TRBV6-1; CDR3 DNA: TGTGCCAGCAGTAAAGCGGGGGCGGCAGATACGCAGTATTTT; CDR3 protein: CASSKAGAADTQYF
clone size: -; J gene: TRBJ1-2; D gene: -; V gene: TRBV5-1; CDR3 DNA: TGCGCCAGCAGCCCAATCAGACAGGAACCCTACACCTTC; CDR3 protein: CASSPIRQEPYTF
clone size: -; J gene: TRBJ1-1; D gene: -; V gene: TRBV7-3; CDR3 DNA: TGTGCCAGCAGCCCAGTCGAGCGGGGACGAGCTTTCTTT; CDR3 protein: CASSPVERGRAFF
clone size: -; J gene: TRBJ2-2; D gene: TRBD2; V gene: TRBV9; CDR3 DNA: TGTGCCAGCAGCGTAGCTCAAGCGGGGGCCAACACCGGGGAGCTGTTTTTT; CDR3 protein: CASSVAQAGANTGELFF
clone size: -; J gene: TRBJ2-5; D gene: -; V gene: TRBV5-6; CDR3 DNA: TGTGCCAGCAGCATCGGGACTCTAAGGGAGACCCAGTACTTC; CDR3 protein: CASSIGTLRETQYF
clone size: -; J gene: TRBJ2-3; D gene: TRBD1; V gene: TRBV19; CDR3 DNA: TGTGCCAGTAGCTTTGGGACAGGGGTAAGGGCAGATACGCAGTATTTT; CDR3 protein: CASSFGTGVRADTQYF
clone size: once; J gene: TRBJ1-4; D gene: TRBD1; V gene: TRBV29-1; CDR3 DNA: TGCAGCGTAACCCAACGTCGGGACAGGGTGGAAAAACTGTTTTTT; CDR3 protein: CSVTQRRDRVEKLFF
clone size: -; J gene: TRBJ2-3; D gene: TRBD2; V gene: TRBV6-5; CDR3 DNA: TGTGCCAGCAGTCTAGCGGGGGGGGGCACAGATACGCAGTATTTT; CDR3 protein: CASSLAGGGTDTQYF
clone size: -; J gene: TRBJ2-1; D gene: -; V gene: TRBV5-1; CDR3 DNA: TGCGCCAGCAGTAAGGAGGGCGCTGATATAGGTGAGCAGTTCTTC; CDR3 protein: CASSKEGADIGEQFF
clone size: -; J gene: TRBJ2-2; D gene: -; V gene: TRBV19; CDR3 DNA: TGTGCCAGTAGTATAGTGGGAGCCGGGGAGCTGTTTTTT; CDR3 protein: CASSIVGAGELFF